This T cell receptor (beta chain) was captured by sequencing in a study of T cells in Graves' hyperthyroidism and ophthalmopathy (dated by TCRdb to between 2018 and 2021). For the study in its entirety: TCR V-J signatures able to tell the groups apart were searched for in a discovery cohort of some 100 patients, of whom over 40 had Graves' ophthalmopathy and 57 had stable Graves' hyperthyroidism. Thyroid tissue and blood T-cell repertoires from several Graves' hyperthyroidism patients were also compared in the study. Following sampling, methimazole starting at 30 mg daily was given to hyperthyroidism patients, and high-dose intravenous methylprednisolone was given to ophthalmopathy patients. Whether ophthalmopathy could be predicted prospectively was tested in an independent validation cohort made up of roughly 19 hyperthyroidism patients plus 17 patients who later progressed to ophthalmopathy. The paper describes TCR Vbeta CDR3 sequencing of 120 to 150 peripheral blood samples, made up of some 40 ophthalmopathy patients, some 76 hyperthyroidism patients and 17 progressor patients. The approximately 100 discovery patients were randomly divided into training and test sets at a 7:3 ratio. Study-wide conclusions, independent of this receptor: In validation, the model predicted progression to ophthalmopathy a median of approximately 6.6 months before onset, with 70% to 71% sensitivity and just under 75% specificity. Most expanded thyroid clonotypes (frequency above 0.001) were also detected in blood, a finding suggesting that blood repertoires may reflect thyroid immune responses. A model built on a 13 V-J signature distinguished ophthalmopathy from stable hyperthyroidism, reaching 85% to 90% sensitivity and about 81% specificity in cross-validation and 80%/75% in testing. No statistical method was used to fix the sample size in advance, and group allocation was not hidden from the investigators.

At least ten counts were recorded for this clonotype. Its recognized antigen is unknown. No quality values exist for individual bases; no much larger clone is one base distant. Amplification of TCR beta CDR3 regions was carried out from RNA transcripts. The TCR CDR3 was subjected to a first round of RT-PCR using the HTBI primer set and the Qiagen OneStep RT-PCR kit. Libraries were constructed in a second round of multiplex PCR, after which size selection and purification were carried out. Sequencing of the libraries was done on an Illumina HiSeq2000 using paired-end 100 bp reads. In the authors' own workflow: Raw data were processed with SOAPnuke, discarding reads with adapters, uncalled bases, mean Phred below 15, or no exact constant-primer or identifier match. COPE v1.2.5 was used to merge the high-quality paired reads, and each unique nucleotide sequence was defined as a clonotype. Clonotypes were aligned to IMGT TRBV, TRBD and TRBJ reference segments using MiTCR v1.1. The analysis included only V-J combinations with a frequency above 0.0001, which together covered 99% to 99.2% of the repertoires. A TCS score was defined as the ratio of F50 (clonal expansion) to E x V (chaos), with BLOSUM62-based TCRdist applied between CDR3 peptides within each V-J. Welch's t-statistics and random forest reduced roughly 530 V-J features to 13, which were used in a naive Bayes classifier (R e1071). The Morisita-Horn index was used to measure how similar the thyroid and blood repertoires were. Starting from the raw public reads, TCRdb applied fastp trimming at Q25, assembled clones with MiXCR and retained in-frame beta chains. Each CDR3 protein gets just one entry, which takes the most common genes and DNA from the rows behind it. The V and J calls and clone size come from TCRdb's table, not from the authors' own analysis. This sample has 550,000 to 700,000 distinct CDR3 sequences in its table, and about 45% of those were observed once. The ten top clones hold about 20% of the sample.

Counted from cysteine to phenylalanine, this CDR3 has 14 amino acids. Here the CDR3 DNA is all that survives: 42 bases in frame from base 1. The germline V gene provides CDR1 SNHLY and CDR2 FYNNEI. V gives up 7 bases and J gives up 5 bases, and the segment between their germline ends measures 14 bases. Exclusion was applied to patients with uncontrolled infections, other autoimmune diseases, pregnancy or lactation. Clinical symptoms, serum thyroxine and TRAb, thyroid ultrasound, and orbital computed tomography formed the basis for the diagnoses. Total RNA was extracted with Trizol reagent, and quality was checked on an Agilent 2100 Bioanalyzer.

The rearranged segments are TRBV2 and TRBJ1-4; matching of 5 bases hints at TRBD1 as the D gene. Sample: peripheral blood or thyroid tissue (not recorded which). The TCR originated in an adult woman with Graves' disease, either hyperthyroidism or ophthalmopathy (not recorded which). The DNA reads TGTGCCAGCATCTACGGCGACAGAAATGAAAAACTGTTTTTT. This yields the protein CASIYGDRNEKLFF.